This T cell receptor (beta chain) is drawn from a study of blood T cell repertoires in COVID-19. Study-wide context: From T cells, B-cell-depleted T cells, or PBMCs came the material, which was cDNA or gDNA.

This study enrolled people aged about 18 to 100 from 20 to 25 US geographic areas. Grouping used clinical history reported by participants in a survey and questionnaire. TCRdb's table, derived via immunoSEQ multiplex PCR, lists solely in-frame clones and lacks some. The table includes a few hundred thousand clones, roughly 89% detected once. The V gene's germline CDR1 is MGHRA and CDR2 YSYEKL. The V gene lost 0 bases and the J gene lost 6 bases, with 11 bases spanning the gap. The CDR3 is made up of 14 amino acids. The sample taken for sequencing was PBMCs or T cells enriched from blood (not recorded which). This sequence was found in a woman between 18 and 29 years old with acute COVID-19. This chain uses TRBV4-1 with TRBJ1-1, with a possible D match to TRBD1 (6 bases). This chain's CDR3 is CASSQDWGGPEAFF. The CDR3 DNA follows: TGCGCCAGCAGCCAAGATTGGGGGGGCCCTGAAGCTTTCTTT.